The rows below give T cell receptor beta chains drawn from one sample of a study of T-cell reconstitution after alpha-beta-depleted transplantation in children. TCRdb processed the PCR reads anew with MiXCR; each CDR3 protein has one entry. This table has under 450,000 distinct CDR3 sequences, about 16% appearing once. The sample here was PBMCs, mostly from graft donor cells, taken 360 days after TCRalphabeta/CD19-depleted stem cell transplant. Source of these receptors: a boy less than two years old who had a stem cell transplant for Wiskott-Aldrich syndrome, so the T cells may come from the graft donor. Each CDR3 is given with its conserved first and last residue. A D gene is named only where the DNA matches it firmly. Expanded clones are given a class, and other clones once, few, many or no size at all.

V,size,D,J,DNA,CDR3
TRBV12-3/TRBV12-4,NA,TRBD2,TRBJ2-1,TGTGCCAGCAGTTTATTTGGGACTAGCTCGGATGAGCAGTTCTTC,CASSLFGTSSDEQFF
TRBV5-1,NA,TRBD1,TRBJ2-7,TGCGCCAGCAGCTTGGGGGACAGGGGCCCCTACGACGAGCAGTACTTC,CASSLGDRGPYDEQYF
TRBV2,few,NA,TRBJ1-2,TGTGCCAGCAGGCTGTTACAGGGCGACTTCCTCTATGGCTACACCTTC,CASRLLQGDFLYGYTF
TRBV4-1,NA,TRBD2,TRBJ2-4,TGCACCAGCAGCAAAGGACTAGCCGCTCCAATAGCCAAAAACATTCAGTACTTC,CTSSKGLAAPIAKNIQYF
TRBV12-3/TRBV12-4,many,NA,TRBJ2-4,TGTGCCAGCAGTTTAAGAGAGGCCAAAAACATTCAGTACTTC,CASSLREAKNIQYF
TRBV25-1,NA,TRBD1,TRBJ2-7,TGTGCCAGCAGTGAATTGGGACAGGGCTACTACGAGCAGTACTTC,CASSELGQGYYEQYF
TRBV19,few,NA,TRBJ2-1,TGTGCCAGTAGTATCTGGCAGGGATCCTACAATGAGCAGTTCTTC,CASSIWQGSYNEQFF
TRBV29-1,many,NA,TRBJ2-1,TGCAGCGTTCTTACCAGCTCCTACAATGAGCAGTTCTTC,CSVLTSSYNEQFF
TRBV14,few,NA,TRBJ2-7,TGTGCCAGCAGCCAAGATCTTGACCACTCCTACGAGCAGTACTTC,CASSQDLDHSYEQYF
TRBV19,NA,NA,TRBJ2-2,TGTGCCAGTAGGCCCCCGGGTTCGAACACCGGGGAGCTGTTTTTT,CASRPPGSNTGELFF
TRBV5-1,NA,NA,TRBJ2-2,TGCGCCAGCAGCTTGGATACTATGAACACCGGGGAGCTGTTTTTT,CASSLDTMNTGELFF
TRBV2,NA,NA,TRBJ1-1,TGTGCCAGCATATCAGCGGCTGTGAACACTGAAGCTTTCTTT,CASISAAVNTEAFF
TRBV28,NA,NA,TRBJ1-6,TGTGCCAGCAGTTTGGTTGGGTTTAATTCACCCCTCCACTTT,CASSLVGFNSPLHF
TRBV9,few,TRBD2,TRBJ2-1,TGTGCCAGCAGCGTTACTAGCGGGAGCTGGAATGAGCAGTTCTTC,CASSVTSGSWNEQFF
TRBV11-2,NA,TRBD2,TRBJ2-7,TGTGCCAGCAGCAAAGGACTAGCGGGATGGGGGCTGGACTACGAGCAGTACTTC,CASSKGLAGWGLDYEQYF
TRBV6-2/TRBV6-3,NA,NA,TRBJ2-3,TGTGCCAGCACCCATCATGGCAGGATCGAGGGAGATACGCAGTATTTT,CASTHHGRIEGDTQYF
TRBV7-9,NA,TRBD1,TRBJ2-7,TGTGCCGTAAAAAGGGGGACAGGGATATCGTACGAGCAGTACTTC,CAVKRGTGISYEQYF